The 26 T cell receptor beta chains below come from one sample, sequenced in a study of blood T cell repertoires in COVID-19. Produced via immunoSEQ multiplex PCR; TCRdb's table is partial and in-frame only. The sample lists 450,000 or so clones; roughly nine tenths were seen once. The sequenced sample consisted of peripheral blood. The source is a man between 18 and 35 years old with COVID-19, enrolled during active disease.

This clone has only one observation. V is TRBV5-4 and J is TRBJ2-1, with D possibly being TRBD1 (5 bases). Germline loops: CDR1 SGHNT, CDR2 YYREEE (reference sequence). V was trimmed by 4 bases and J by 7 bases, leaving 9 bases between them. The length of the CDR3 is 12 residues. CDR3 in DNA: TGTGCCAGCAGCGGAAAGGGGAATGAGCAGTTCTTC. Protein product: CASSGKGNEQFF.

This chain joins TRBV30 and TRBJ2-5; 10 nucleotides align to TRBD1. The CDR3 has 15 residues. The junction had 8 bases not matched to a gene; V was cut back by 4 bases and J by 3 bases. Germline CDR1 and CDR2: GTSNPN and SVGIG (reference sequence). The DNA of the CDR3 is TGTGCCTGGACCCCCGGGACAGGGGCCAAAGAGACCCAGTACTTC. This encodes CAWTPGTGAKETQYF. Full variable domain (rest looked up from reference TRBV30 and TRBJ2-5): SQTIHQWPATLVQPVGSPLSLECTVEGTSNPNLYWYRQAAGRGLQLLFYSVGIGQISSEVPQNLSASRPQDRQFILSSKKLLLSDSGFYLCAWTPGTGAKETQYFGPGTRLLVL.

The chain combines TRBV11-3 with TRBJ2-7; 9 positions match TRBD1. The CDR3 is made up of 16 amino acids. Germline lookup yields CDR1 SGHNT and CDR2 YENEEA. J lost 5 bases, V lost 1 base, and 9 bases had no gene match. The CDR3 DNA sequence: TGTGCCAGCAGCTTAGTGGGCGGGACAGGGTACCACGAGCAGTACTTC. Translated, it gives CASSLVGGTGYHEQYF.

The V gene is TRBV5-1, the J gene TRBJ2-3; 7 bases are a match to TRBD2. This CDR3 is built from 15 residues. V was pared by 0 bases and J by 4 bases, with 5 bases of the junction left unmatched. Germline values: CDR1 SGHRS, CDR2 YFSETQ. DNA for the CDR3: TGCGCCAGCAGCTTGGCCGGACTAGAGGCAGATACGCAGTATTTT. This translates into CASSLAGLEADTQYF. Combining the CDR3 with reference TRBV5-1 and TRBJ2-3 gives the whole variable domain KAGVTQTPRYLIKTRGQQVTLSCSPISGHRSVSWYQQTPGQGLQFLFEYFSETQRNKGNFPGRFSGRQFSNSRSEMNVSTLELGDSALYLCASSLAGLEADTQYFGPGTRLTVL.

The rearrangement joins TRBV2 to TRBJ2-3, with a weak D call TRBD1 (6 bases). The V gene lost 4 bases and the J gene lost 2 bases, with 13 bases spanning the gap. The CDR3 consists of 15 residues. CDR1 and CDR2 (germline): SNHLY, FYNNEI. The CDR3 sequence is CASSGQTGITDTQYF. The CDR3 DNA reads TGTGCCAGCAGTGGCCAGACAGGAATCACAGATACGCAGTATTTT.

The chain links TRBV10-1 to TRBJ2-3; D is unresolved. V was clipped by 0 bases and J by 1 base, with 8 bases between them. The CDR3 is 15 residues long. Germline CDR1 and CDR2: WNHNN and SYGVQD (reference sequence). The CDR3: CASSESARGTDTQYF. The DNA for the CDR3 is TGCGCCAGCAGTGAGTCTGCCCGGGGCACAGATACGCAGTATTTT.

CDR3 nucleotides: TGTGCCAGCAGCGGGGGACAGGGGGCGACTGGGGCCAACGTCCTGACTTTC. Translating it yields CASSGGQGATGANVLTF. The V call is TRBV5-4, the J call TRBJ2-6, with TRBD1 matching 12 bases. This CDR3 is 17 amino acids long. With V trimmed by 4 bases and J by 2 bases, 4 bases remained unmatched. The germline V gene encodes CDR1 SGHNT and CDR2 YYREEE (reference sequence).

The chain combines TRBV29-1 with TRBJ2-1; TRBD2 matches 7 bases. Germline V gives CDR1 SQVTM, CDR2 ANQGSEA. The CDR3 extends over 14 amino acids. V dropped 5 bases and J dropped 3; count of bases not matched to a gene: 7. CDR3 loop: CSVLGGSGYNEQFF. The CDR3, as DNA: TGCAGCGTTCTTGGCGGGAGCGGCTACAATGAGCAGTTCTTC.

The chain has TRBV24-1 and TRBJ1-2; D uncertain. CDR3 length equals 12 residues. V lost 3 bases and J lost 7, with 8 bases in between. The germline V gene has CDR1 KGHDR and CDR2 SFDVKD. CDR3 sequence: CATSDEGFGYTF. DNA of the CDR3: TGTGCCACCAGTGATGAGGGATTTGGCTACACCTTC.

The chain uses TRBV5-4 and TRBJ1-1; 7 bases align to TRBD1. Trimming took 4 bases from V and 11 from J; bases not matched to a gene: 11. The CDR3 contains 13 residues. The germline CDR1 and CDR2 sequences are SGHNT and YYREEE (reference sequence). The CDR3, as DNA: TGTGCCAGCAGCACCGGGACAGCCCGTTTCGCTTTCTTT. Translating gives CASSTGTARFAFF.

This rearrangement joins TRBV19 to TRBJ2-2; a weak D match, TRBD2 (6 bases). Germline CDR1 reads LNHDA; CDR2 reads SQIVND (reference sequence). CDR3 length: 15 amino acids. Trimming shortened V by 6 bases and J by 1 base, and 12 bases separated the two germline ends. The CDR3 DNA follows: TGTGCCAGTAGGGTGGGACTGAGGAACACCGGGGAGCTGTTTTTT. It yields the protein CASRVGLRNTGELFF.

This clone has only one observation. CDR3 sequence reads: CASSVGESGGLEQYF. The CDR3 DNA reads as TGTGCCAGCAGCGTAGGGGAGTCGGGGGGGCTCGAGCAGTACTTC. The chain is built from TRBV9 and TRBJ2-7; 8 bases fit TRBD2. V lost 0 bases and J lost 6; bases outside the gene matches: 8. CDR3 size: 15 residues. CDR1 is SGDLS and CDR2 is YYNGEE in the germline V gene.

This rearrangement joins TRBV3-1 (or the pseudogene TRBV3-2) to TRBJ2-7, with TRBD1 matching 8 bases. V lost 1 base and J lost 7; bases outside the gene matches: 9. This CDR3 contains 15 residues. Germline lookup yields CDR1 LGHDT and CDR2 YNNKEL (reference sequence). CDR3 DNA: TGTGCCAGCAGCCAAGGGACAGGGTCATGGGAGGAGCAGTACTTC. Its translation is CASSQGTGSWEEQYF.

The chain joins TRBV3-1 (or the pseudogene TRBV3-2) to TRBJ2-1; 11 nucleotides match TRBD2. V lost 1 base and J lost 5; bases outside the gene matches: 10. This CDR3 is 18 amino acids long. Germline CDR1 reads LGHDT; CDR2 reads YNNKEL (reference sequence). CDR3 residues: CASSQGLAGGYIDNEQFF. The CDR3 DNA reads TGTGCCAGCAGCCAAGGGTTAGCGGGAGGGTATATTGACAATGAGCAGTTCTTC.

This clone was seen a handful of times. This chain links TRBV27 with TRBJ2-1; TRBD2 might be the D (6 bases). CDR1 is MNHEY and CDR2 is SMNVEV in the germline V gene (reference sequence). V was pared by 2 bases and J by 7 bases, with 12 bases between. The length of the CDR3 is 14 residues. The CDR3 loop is CASSLPGAGNEQFF. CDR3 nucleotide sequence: TGTGCCAGCAGTTTACCGGGAGCAGGGAATGAGCAGTTCTTC.

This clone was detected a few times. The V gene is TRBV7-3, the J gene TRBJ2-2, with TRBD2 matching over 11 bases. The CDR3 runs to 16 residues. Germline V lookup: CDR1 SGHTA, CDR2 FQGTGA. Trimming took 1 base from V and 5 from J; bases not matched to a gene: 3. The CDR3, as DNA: TGTGCCAGCAGCTTAATAGCGGGAGGGCCGACCGGGGAGCTGTTTTTT. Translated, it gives CASSLIAGGPTGELFF. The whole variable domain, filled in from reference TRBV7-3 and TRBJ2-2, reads GAGVSQTPSNKVTEKGKYVELRCDPISGHTALYWYRQSLGQGPEFLIYFQGTGAADDSGLPNDRFFAVRPEGSVSTLKIQRTERGDSAVYLCASSLIAGGPTGELFFGEGSRLTVL.

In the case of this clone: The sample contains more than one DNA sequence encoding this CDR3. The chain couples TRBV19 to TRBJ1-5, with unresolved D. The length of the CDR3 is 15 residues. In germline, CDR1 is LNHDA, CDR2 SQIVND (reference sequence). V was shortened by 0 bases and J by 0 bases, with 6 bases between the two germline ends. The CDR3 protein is CASSIDRGSNQPQHF. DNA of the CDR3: TGTGCCAGTAGTATAGATCGGGGTAGCAATCAGCCCCAGCATTTT.

The DNA of the CDR3 is TGTGCCAGCAGTACCACTAGCGGCGAGTGGGAGACCCAGTACTTC. This translates into CASSTTSGEWETQYF. The chain uses TRBV6-5 and TRBJ2-5; 8 nucleotides match TRBD2. This CDR3 region has 15 residues. The V segment lost 5 bases and the J segment 5 bases; nucleotides outside the gene matches: 10. CDR1 is MNHEY and CDR2 is SVGAGI in the germline V gene.

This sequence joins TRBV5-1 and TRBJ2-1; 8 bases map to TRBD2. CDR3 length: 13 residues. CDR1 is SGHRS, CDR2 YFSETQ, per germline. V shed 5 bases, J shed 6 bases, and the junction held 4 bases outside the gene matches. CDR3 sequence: CASRNSGTNEQFF. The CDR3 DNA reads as TGCGCCAGCAGGAATAGCGGGACCAATGAGCAGTTCTTC. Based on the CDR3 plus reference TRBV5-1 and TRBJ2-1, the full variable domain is KAGVTQTPRYLIKTRGQQVTLSCSPISGHRSVSWYQQTPGQGLQFLFEYFSETQRNKGNFPGRFSGRQFSNSRSEMNVSTLELGDSALYLCASRNSGTNEQFFGPGTRLTVL.

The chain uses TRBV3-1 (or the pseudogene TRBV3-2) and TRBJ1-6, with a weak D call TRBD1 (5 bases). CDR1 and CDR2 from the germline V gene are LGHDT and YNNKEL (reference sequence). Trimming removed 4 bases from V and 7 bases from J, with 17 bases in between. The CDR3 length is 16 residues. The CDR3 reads CASSPSLGGENSPLHF. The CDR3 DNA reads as TGTGCCAGCAGCCCCAGCCTGGGGGGGGAGAATTCACCCCTCCACTTT.

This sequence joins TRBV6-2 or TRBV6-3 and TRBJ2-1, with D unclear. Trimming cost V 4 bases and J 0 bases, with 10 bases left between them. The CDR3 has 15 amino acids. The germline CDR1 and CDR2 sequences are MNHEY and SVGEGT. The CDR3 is CASSLASSSYNEQFF. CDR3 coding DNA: TGTGCCAGCAGTTTGGCTTCCAGCTCCTACAATGAGCAGTTCTTC.

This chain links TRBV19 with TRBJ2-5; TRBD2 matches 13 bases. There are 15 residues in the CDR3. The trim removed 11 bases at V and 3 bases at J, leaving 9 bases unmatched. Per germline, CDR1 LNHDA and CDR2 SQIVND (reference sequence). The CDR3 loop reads CAGLTTSGREETQYF. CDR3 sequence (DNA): TGTGCCGGCCTAACAACTAGCGGGAGGGAAGAGACCCAGTACTTC. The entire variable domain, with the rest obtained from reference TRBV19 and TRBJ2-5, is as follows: DGGITQSPKYLFRKEGQNVTLSCEQNLNHDAMYWYRQDPGQGLRLIYYSQIVNDFQKGDIAEGYSVSREKKESFPLTVTSAQKNPTAFYLCAGLTTSGREETQYFGPGTRLLVL.

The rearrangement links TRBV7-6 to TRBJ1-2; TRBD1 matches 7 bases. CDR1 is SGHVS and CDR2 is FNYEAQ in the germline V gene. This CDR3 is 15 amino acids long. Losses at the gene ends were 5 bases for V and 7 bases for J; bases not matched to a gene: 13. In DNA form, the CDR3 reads TGTGCCAGCAGCCCCTTCCCACAGGGGATGGGTGGCTACACCTTC. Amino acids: CASSPFPQGMGGYTF.

CDR3 sequence (DNA): TGCAGTGCTAGTCCGGACATCTCCTACGAGCAGTACTTC. It specifies CSASPDISYEQYF. This chain joins TRBV20-1 and TRBJ2-7; perhaps TRBD1 as D (5 bases). The CDR3 contains 13 residues. V lost 3 bases, J lost 0 bases, and 9 bases lay in between. The germline gives CDR1 DFQATT, CDR2 SNEGSKA (reference sequence).

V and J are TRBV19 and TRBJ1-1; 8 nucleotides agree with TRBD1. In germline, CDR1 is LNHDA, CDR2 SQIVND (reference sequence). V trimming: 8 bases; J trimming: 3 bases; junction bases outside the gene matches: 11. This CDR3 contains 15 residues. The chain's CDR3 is CASVDRGLGYTEAFF. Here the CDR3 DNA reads TGTGCCAGTGTTGACAGGGGCTTAGGATACACTGAAGCTTTCTTT.

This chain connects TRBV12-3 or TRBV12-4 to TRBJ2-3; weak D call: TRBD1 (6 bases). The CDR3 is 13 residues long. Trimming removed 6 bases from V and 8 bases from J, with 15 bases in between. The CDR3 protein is CASSPSTGGTQYF. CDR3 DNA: TGTGCCAGCAGCCCCTCGACAGGCGGTACGCAGTATTTT.